This T cell receptor beta chain was retrieved from a study of T cell changes during pregnancy in multiple sclerosis. Germline V gene sequence: CDR1 MNHNS, CDR2 SASEGT. CDR3 length: 14 residues. Trimming took 6 bases from V and 5 from J; bases not matched to a gene: 6. Sequenced by immunoSEQ multiplex PCR; TCRdb stores in-frame clones only, minus some. Of under 40,000 clones in the sample, about 92% are singletons; the top ten hold 5.4%. This clone is medium-sized (0.01 to 0.1%) in the sample. The sequenced sample was peripheral blood, obtained in the third trimester of pregnancy. The chain carries TRBV6-1 and TRBJ2-2; 7 nucleotides agree with TRBD1. The source of this sequence is a female donor in good health, enrolled as a control in a pregnancy study. CDR3 in DNA: TGTGCCAGCAGAGAAACAGGGGAAACCGGGGAGCTGTTTTTT. This encodes CASRETGETGELFF.